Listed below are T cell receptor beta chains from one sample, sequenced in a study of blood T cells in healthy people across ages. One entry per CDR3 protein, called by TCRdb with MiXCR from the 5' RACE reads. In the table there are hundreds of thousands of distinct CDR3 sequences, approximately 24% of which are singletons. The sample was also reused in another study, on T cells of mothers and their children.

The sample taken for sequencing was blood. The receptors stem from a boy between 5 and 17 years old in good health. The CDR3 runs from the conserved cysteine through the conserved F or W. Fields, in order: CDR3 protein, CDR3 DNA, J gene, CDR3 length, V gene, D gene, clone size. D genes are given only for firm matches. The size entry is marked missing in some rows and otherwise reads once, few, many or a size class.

CDR3 protein: CATSEGSVNIQYF
CDR3 DNA: TGTGCCACCAGTGAAGGTTCGGTAAACATTCAGTACTTC
J gene: TRBJ2-4
CDR3 length: 13
V gene: TRBV24-1
D gene: NA
clone size: NA

CDR3 protein: CASSQEIWGASYNEQFF
CDR3 DNA: TGTGCCAGCAGCCAAGAAATTTGGGGGGCCTCCTACAATGAGCAGTTCTTC
J gene: TRBJ2-1
CDR3 length: 17
V gene: TRBV14
D gene: NA
clone size: few

CDR3 protein: CSVETGSNQPQHF
CDR3 DNA: TGCAGCGTTGAAACCGGGAGCAATCAGCCCCAGCATTTT
J gene: TRBJ1-5
CDR3 length: 13
V gene: TRBV29-1
D gene: NA
clone size: few

CDR3 protein: CASSASWSGLADTQYF
CDR3 DNA: TGTGCCAGCAGCGCGAGCTGGAGCGGATTGGCAGATACGCAGTATTTT
J gene: TRBJ2-3
CDR3 length: 16
V gene: TRBV9
D gene: NA
clone size: few

CDR3 protein: CSLPLAGDKNIQYF
CDR3 DNA: TGCAGTCTTCCCTTAGCGGGGGATAAAAACATTCAGTACTTC
J gene: TRBJ2-4
CDR3 length: 14
V gene: TRBV20-1
D gene: TRBD2
clone size: few

CDR3 protein: CATSTRDRLNNEQFF
CDR3 DNA: TGTGCCACCAGCACCCGGGACAGGCTCAACAATGAGCAGTTCTTC
J gene: TRBJ2-1
CDR3 length: 15
V gene: TRBV15
D gene: TRBD1
clone size: NA

CDR3 protein: CVSTEGGGRTGELFF
CDR3 DNA: TGTGTCAGCACCGAAGGGGGGGGGCGCACCGGGGAGCTGTTTTTT
J gene: TRBJ2-2
CDR3 length: 15
V gene: TRBV6-1
D gene: NA
clone size: NA

CDR3 protein: CAWSVTGYTGELFF
CDR3 DNA: TGTGCCTGGAGTGTAACGGGGTACACCGGGGAGCTGTTTTTT
J gene: TRBJ2-2
CDR3 length: 14
V gene: TRBV30
D gene: NA
clone size: few

CDR3 protein: CASSLTGLADNEQFF
CDR3 DNA: TGTGCCAGCAGCTTAACGGGACTAGCGGACAATGAGCAGTTCTTC
J gene: TRBJ2-1
CDR3 length: 15
V gene: TRBV7-3
D gene: TRBD2
clone size: NA

CDR3 protein: CASSRREGRDLNYGYTF
CDR3 DNA: TGCGCCAGCAGCCGAAGAGAGGGAAGGGACCTTAACTATGGCTACACCTTC
J gene: TRBJ1-2
CDR3 length: 17
V gene: TRBV4-1
D gene: NA
clone size: NA

CDR3 protein: CASSQTTPSYGYTF
CDR3 DNA: TGTGCCAGCAGTCAAACGACCCCGTCTTATGGCTACACCTTC
J gene: TRBJ1-2
CDR3 length: 14
V gene: TRBV5-5
D gene: NA
clone size: NA

CDR3 protein: CASSPGHGSSGANVLTF
CDR3 DNA: TGTGCCAGCAGTCCGGGACACGGATCCTCTGGGGCCAACGTCCTGACTTTC
J gene: TRBJ2-6
CDR3 length: 17
V gene: TRBV27
D gene: NA
clone size: NA

CDR3 protein: CSARYTGELFF
CDR3 DNA: TGCAGCGCTAGATACACCGGGGAGCTGTTTTTT
J gene: TRBJ2-2
CDR3 length: 11
V gene: TRBV29-1
D gene: NA
clone size: NA

CDR3 protein: CSVRDYHRGGNEQFF
CDR3 DNA: TGCAGCGTTCGGGACTACCACAGGGGAGGCAATGAGCAGTTCTTC
J gene: TRBJ2-1
CDR3 length: 15
V gene: TRBV29-1
D gene: NA
clone size: NA

CDR3 protein: CSVQMGVVYDQYF
CDR3 DNA: TGCAGCGTGCAGATGGGGGTTGTCTACGATCAGTACTTC
J gene: TRBJ2-5
CDR3 length: 13
V gene: TRBV29-1
D gene: NA
clone size: NA

CDR3 protein: CASSPGGDTNYPGNTIYF
CDR3 DNA: TGTGCCAGCAGCCCGGGGGGGGACACAAATTACCCTGGAAACACCATATATTTT
J gene: TRBJ1-3
CDR3 length: 18
V gene: TRBV12-3/TRBV12-4
D gene: NA
clone size: few

CDR3 protein: CSARTTSGGRNEQFF
CDR3 DNA: TGCAGTGCCAGAACTACTAGCGGGGGGAGAAATGAGCAGTTCTTC
J gene: TRBJ2-1
CDR3 length: 15
V gene: TRBV20-1
D gene: TRBD2
clone size: NA

CDR3 protein: CASSFGTSGNNEQFF
CDR3 DNA: TGTGCCAGCAGTTTCGGAACTAGCGGCAACAATGAGCAGTTCTTC
J gene: TRBJ2-1
CDR3 length: 15
V gene: TRBV12-3/TRBV12-4
D gene: TRBD2
clone size: NA

CDR3 protein: CASSFHGTDTQYF
CDR3 DNA: TGTGCCAGCAGTTTTCATGGTACAGATACGCAGTATTTT
J gene: TRBJ2-3
CDR3 length: 13
V gene: TRBV12-3/TRBV12-4
D gene: NA
clone size: few

CDR3 protein: CASSLTAVAKNIQYF
CDR3 DNA: TGTGCCAGCAGCTTAACTGCTGTAGCCAAAAACATTCAGTACTTC
J gene: TRBJ2-4
CDR3 length: 15
V gene: TRBV7-3
D gene: NA
clone size: NA

CDR3 protein: CASSYVGTGLGPQHF
CDR3 DNA: TGTGCCAGCAGTTATGTGGGGACAGGCCTGGGGCCCCAGCATTTT
J gene: TRBJ1-5
CDR3 length: 15
V gene: TRBV12-3/TRBV12-4
D gene: TRBD1
clone size: NA

CDR3 protein: CASSLLWLGGDSEAFF
CDR3 DNA: TGTGCCAGCAGCTTATTGTGGTTGGGAGGGGATTCTGAAGCTTTCTTT
J gene: TRBJ1-1
CDR3 length: 16
V gene: TRBV13
D gene: NA
clone size: NA

CDR3 protein: CASAWDRRSYEQYF
CDR3 DNA: TGTGCCAGCGCCTGGGACAGGCGGTCCTACGAGCAGTACTTC
J gene: TRBJ2-7
CDR3 length: 14
V gene: TRBV2
D gene: TRBD1
clone size: few

CDR3 protein: CASSWRGPAEAFF
CDR3 DNA: TGTGCCAGCAGCTGGCGGGGGCCCGCTGAAGCTTTCTTT
J gene: TRBJ1-1
CDR3 length: 13
V gene: TRBV7-9
D gene: NA
clone size: NA

CDR3 protein: CAIKPRGEAKNIQYF
CDR3 DNA: TGTGCCATCAAACCCAGGGGTGAGGCCAAAAACATTCAGTACTTC
J gene: TRBJ2-4
CDR3 length: 15
V gene: TRBV28
D gene: NA
clone size: few

CDR3 protein: CASSRTRSSQPQHF
CDR3 DNA: TGTGCCAGCAGCCGGACCCGGAGTAGTCAGCCCCAGCATTTT
J gene: TRBJ1-5
CDR3 length: 14
V gene: TRBV5-6
D gene: NA
clone size: few

CDR3 protein: CASSFSPSYPGGPNEQFF
CDR3 DNA: TGTGCCAGCAGCTTTTCCCCCTCCTATCCTGGAGGCCCGAATGAGCAGTTCTTC
J gene: TRBJ2-1
CDR3 length: 18
V gene: TRBV5-5
D gene: NA
clone size: NA

CDR3 protein: CASSTGAIQETQYF
CDR3 DNA: TGTGCCAGTAGTACCGGGGCGATCCAAGAGACCCAGTACTTC
J gene: TRBJ2-5
CDR3 length: 14
V gene: TRBV19
D gene: NA
clone size: few

CDR3 protein: CAIAIQGTDTQYF
CDR3 DNA: TGTGCCATTGCCATACAGGGGACAGATACGCAGTATTTT
J gene: TRBJ2-3
CDR3 length: 13
V gene: TRBV2
D gene: TRBD1
clone size: NA

CDR3 protein: CASSLVGGTNEQFF
CDR3 DNA: TGTGCCAGCAGTTTAGTGGGGGGGACCAATGAGCAGTTCTTC
J gene: TRBJ2-1
CDR3 length: 14
V gene: TRBV27
D gene: TRBD2
clone size: once